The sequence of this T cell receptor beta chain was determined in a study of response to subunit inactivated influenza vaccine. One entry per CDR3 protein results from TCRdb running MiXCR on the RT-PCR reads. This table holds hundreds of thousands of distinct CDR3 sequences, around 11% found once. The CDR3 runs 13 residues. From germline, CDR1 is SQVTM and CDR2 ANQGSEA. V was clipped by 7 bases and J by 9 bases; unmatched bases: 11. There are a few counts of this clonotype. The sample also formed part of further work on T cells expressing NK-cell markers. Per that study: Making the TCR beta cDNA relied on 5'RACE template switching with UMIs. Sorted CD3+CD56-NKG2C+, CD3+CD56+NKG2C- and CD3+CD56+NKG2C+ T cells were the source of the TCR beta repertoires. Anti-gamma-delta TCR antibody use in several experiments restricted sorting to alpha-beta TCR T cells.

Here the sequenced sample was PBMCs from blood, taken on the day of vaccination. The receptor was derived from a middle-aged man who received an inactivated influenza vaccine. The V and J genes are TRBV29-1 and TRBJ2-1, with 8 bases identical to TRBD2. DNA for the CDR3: TGCAGCGCCCGCGGGACTAGACGTCGTGAGCAGTTCTTC. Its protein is CSARGTRRREQFF.